The TCR beta chain under discussion was sequenced for a study of T cells in Graves' hyperthyroidism and ophthalmopathy. Study conclusions and caveats: The model foresaw ophthalmopathy a median roughly 6.3 months prior to onset.

The CDR3 is 14 residues long. Germline V gives CDR1 SGHKS, CDR2 YYEKEE (reference sequence). The ends were cut back, 0 bases at V and 2 bases at J, with 9 bases in the middle. TCR beta CDR3 regions were amplified from RNA transcripts. TCR CDR3 regions were first amplified by RT-PCR with HTBI primers. TCRdb processed the multiplex PCR reads anew with MiXCR; each CDR3 protein has one entry. This sample yields tens of thousands of distinct CDR3 sequences, of which approximately 50% are seen a single time; 34% belongs to the top ten. This clonotype was found many times. What it recognizes is unknown. The clonotype comes from a man younger than 30 with Graves' hyperthyroidism. The chain carries TRBV5-5 and TRBJ2-7, with D possibly TRBD2 on 6 matching bases. Sequenced sample: peripheral blood or thyroid tissue (not recorded which). The CDR3 bases are TGTGCCAGCAGCTTGGTGGAGGGTACCTACGAGCAGTACTTC. Translation gives CASSLVEGTYEQYF.